There are many counts of the clone carrying this T cell receptor (beta chain). TCR beta CDR3 regions were amplified from RNA transcripts. The HTBI primer set was used in a first-round RT-PCR of the TCR CDR3. TCRdb redid the calling of the multiplex PCR reads with MiXCR, one entry per CDR3 protein. The sample contains 300,000 to 450,000 distinct CDR3 sequences, approximately 18% of which appear only once. This record belongs to a study of T cells in Graves' hyperthyroidism and ophthalmopathy. Overall study context: The initial diagnosis was the point when peripheral blood was collected, ahead of any treatment.

V was cut by 1 base and J by 9 bases, with 19 bases left in between. Germline values: CDR1 MDHEN, CDR2 SYDVKM. The CDR3 contains 15 residues. Duration under 3 months, a NOSPECS grade of at least 4, and a Clinical Activity Score of at least 3 characterized the ophthalmopathy patients. Investigators excluded patients with uncontrolled infection, other autoimmune disease, pregnancy or lactation. The TCR sequence derives from a man aged 18 to 35 with Graves' ophthalmopathy. V gene TRBV28 combines with J gene TRBJ2-7; maybe TRBD1 (5 bases). The sequenced material came from blood. This CDR3 is CASSLFGAKIRGQYF. DNA for the CDR3: TGTGCCAGCAGTTTATTTGGGGCAAAGATTAGGGGGCAGTACTTC. The whole variable domain, remainder taken from reference TRBV28 and TRBJ2-7, is DVKVTQSSRYLVKRTGEKVFLECVQDMDHENMFWYRQDPGLGLRLIYFSYDVKMKEKGDIPEGYSVSREKKERFSLILESASTNQTSMYLCASSLFGAKIRGQYFGPGTRLTVT.